A selection of T cell receptor beta chains follows, all from one sample in a study of CD8+ T cells in alopecia areata. This table comes from immunoSEQ multiplex PCR, and its TCRdb copy is limited to in-frame clones, with some not included. The table lists 190,000 or so clones, roughly 64% of them singletons, with roughly 12% in the top ten. The starting material was CD8+ T cells sorted from blood, obtained at week 24, from a patient treated with tofacitinib. These receptors originate from a human donor with alopecia areata. Each CDR3 is given with its conserved first and last residue. Each record gives: CDR3 DNA, CDR3 protein, V gene, J gene, clone size, D gene. The D gene is left open where the match is weak. The size of a clone is reported for some rows only, either as once, few or many, or as a class for expanded clones.

CDR3nt: TGTGCCAGCAGCGGACAAGACAGGCACTACAATGAGCAGTTCTTC; CDR3aa: CASSGQDRHYNEQFF; v_gene: TRBV9; j_gene: TRBJ2-1; abundance: NA; d_gene: NA
CDR3nt: TGTGCCAGCAGCTTACTAGCTCGGGATACGCAGTATTTT; CDR3aa: CASSLLARDTQYF; v_gene: TRBV5-6; j_gene: TRBJ2-3; abundance: NA; d_gene: NA
CDR3nt: TGTGCCAGCAGCTTAAAAACCAGGACAGGGATCCACGAGCAGTACTTC; CDR3aa: CASSLKTRTGIHEQYF; v_gene: TRBV7-9; j_gene: TRBJ2-7; abundance: few; d_gene: TRBD1
CDR3nt: TGTGCCAGCAGCTATGAGGGGTCGAGGGGGAACTATGGCTACACCTTC; CDR3aa: CASSYEGSRGNYGYTF; v_gene: TRBV7-9; j_gene: TRBJ1-2; abundance: NA; d_gene: NA
CDR3nt: TGCGCCAGCAGCCAAGACATTCTACCTAGCACAGATACGCAGTATTTT; CDR3aa: CASSQDILPSTDTQYF; v_gene: TRBV4-1; j_gene: TRBJ2-3; abundance: NA; d_gene: NA
CDR3nt: TGTGCCAGCAGCCCCGGACAGGCACAAGAGACCCAGTACTTC; CDR3aa: CASSPGQAQETQYF; v_gene: TRBV11-2; j_gene: TRBJ2-5; abundance: NA; d_gene: TRBD1
CDR3nt: TGCGCCAGCAGCGTGCGAGAGACCCAGTACTTC; CDR3aa: CASSVRETQYF; v_gene: TRBV5-1; j_gene: TRBJ2-5; abundance: NA; d_gene: NA
CDR3nt: TGTGCCAGCAGTGGCCTCCGAGACAGCTCCTACGAGCAGTACTTC; CDR3aa: CASSGLRDSSYEQYF; v_gene: TRBV25-1; j_gene: TRBJ2-7; abundance: few; d_gene: NA
CDR3nt: TGTGCCAGCAGCCCTTGGGACTACCAGAACAATGAGCAGTTCTTC; CDR3aa: CASSPWDYQNNEQFF; v_gene: TRBV11-3; j_gene: TRBJ2-1; abundance: NA; d_gene: TRBD2
CDR3nt: TGTGCCTGGACACCCGGGGGGAGCGAGCAGTACTTC; CDR3aa: CAWTPGGSEQYF; v_gene: TRBV30; j_gene: TRBJ2-7; abundance: NA; d_gene: TRBD2
CDR3nt: TGTGCCAGCAGTTACGGGACTAGCGGGTTGTACAATGAGCAGTTCTTC; CDR3aa: CASSYGTSGLYNEQFF; v_gene: TRBV6-6; j_gene: TRBJ2-1; abundance: NA; d_gene: TRBD2
CDR3nt: TGTGCCTGGAGTGTGTACAGCCAAGAGACCCAGTACTTC; CDR3aa: CAWSVYSQETQYF; v_gene: TRBV30; j_gene: TRBJ2-5; abundance: NA; d_gene: NA
CDR3nt: TGTGCCAGCAGCTTAATCGCCCCCGGTCAGGCCGGCTACACCTTC; CDR3aa: CASSLIAPGQAGYTF; v_gene: TRBV13; j_gene: TRBJ1-2; abundance: NA; d_gene: NA
CDR3nt: TGTGCCAGCAGCTCGCTACAGGGGGCTAACACTGAAGCTTTCTTT; CDR3aa: CASSSLQGANTEAFF; v_gene: TRBV7-9; j_gene: TRBJ1-1; abundance: NA; d_gene: TRBD1
CDR3nt: TGTGCCAGCAGCTTAGGGGGGGCTACGTACAATGAGCAGTTCTTC; CDR3aa: CASSLGGATYNEQFF; v_gene: TRBV7-9; j_gene: TRBJ2-1; abundance: few; d_gene: NA
CDR3nt: TGTGCCAGCAGCCAAGTAGGTGGGGGGGCCTACGAGCAGTACTTC; CDR3aa: CASSQVGGGAYEQYF; v_gene: TRBV4-2; j_gene: TRBJ2-7; abundance: NA; d_gene: TRBD2
CDR3nt: TGTGCCACCAGCGAACGCGGGGGAGGCTTTAGGGAGACCCAGTACTTC; CDR3aa: CATSERGGGFRETQYF; v_gene: TRBV15; j_gene: TRBJ2-5; abundance: NA; d_gene: TRBD2
CDR3nt: TGCGCCAGCAGCCACCCCTACAGGGGGCTTAACACCGGGGAGCTGTTTTTT; CDR3aa: CASSHPYRGLNTGELFF; v_gene: TRBV4-1; j_gene: TRBJ2-2; abundance: NA; d_gene: TRBD1
CDR3nt: TGCGCCAGCAGCCAAGAACAGGGCCGCTCTGGGGCCAACGTCCTGACTTTC; CDR3aa: CASSQEQGRSGANVLTF; v_gene: TRBV4-1; j_gene: TRBJ2-6; abundance: NA; d_gene: NA
CDR3nt: TGTGCCAGCAGTTTCAGTGGGCGCGCTGAAGCTTTCTTT; CDR3aa: CASSFSGRAEAFF; v_gene: TRBV27; j_gene: TRBJ1-1; abundance: NA; d_gene: NA
CDR3nt: TGTGCCAGCAGCTCGGCTAGCCACACAGATACGCAGTATTTT; CDR3aa: CASSSASHTDTQYF; v_gene: TRBV5-6; j_gene: TRBJ2-3; abundance: NA; d_gene: NA
CDR3nt: TGCGCCAGCAGCCAAGTAGAGGAGGGGTACGAGCAGTACTTC; CDR3aa: CASSQVEEGYEQYF; v_gene: TRBV4-1; j_gene: TRBJ2-7; abundance: once; d_gene: NA
CDR3nt: TGTGCCAGCAGCTCACAGCAGGGGCCAAAGACCCAGTACTTC; CDR3aa: CASSSQQGPKTQYF; v_gene: TRBV11-3; j_gene: TRBJ2-5; abundance: NA; d_gene: NA
CDR3nt: TGCAGCGCCGAGGACAGGGCGGGATACGAGCAGTACTTC; CDR3aa: CSAEDRAGYEQYF; v_gene: TRBV29-1; j_gene: TRBJ2-7; abundance: few; d_gene: TRBD1
CDR3nt: TGCGCCAGCAGCCAGTGGAGAAATCAGCCCCAGCATTTT; CDR3aa: CASSQWRNQPQHF; v_gene: TRBV4-1; j_gene: TRBJ1-5; abundance: NA; d_gene: NA
CDR3nt: TGTGCCACCCTCGGGACGTCTGGAAACACCATATATTTT; CDR3aa: CATLGTSGNTIYF; v_gene: TRBV18; j_gene: TRBJ1-3; abundance: few; d_gene: NA
CDR3nt: TGCAGCGTTTACGGGCCTCGGGACACCGGGGAGCTGTTTTTT; CDR3aa: CSVYGPRDTGELFF; v_gene: TRBV29-1; j_gene: TRBJ2-2; abundance: NA; d_gene: NA
CDR3nt: TGCGCCAGCAGCTCCCAGGAGGGTGGCTACACCTTC; CDR3aa: CASSSQEGGYTF; v_gene: TRBV5-1; j_gene: TRBJ1-2; abundance: NA; d_gene: NA
CDR3nt: TGTGCCAGCAGCTTGGCAGGAAAGCAGTACTTC; CDR3aa: CASSLAGKQYF; v_gene: TRBV5-6; j_gene: TRBJ2-7; abundance: NA; d_gene: NA
CDR3nt: TGTGCCAGCAGATCGACTAGCGGGGGGGCCGATGAGCAGTTCTTC; CDR3aa: CASRSTSGGADEQFF; v_gene: TRBV5-4; j_gene: TRBJ2-1; abundance: NA; d_gene: TRBD2
CDR3nt: TGTGCCAGCGTATCAGCGGAAGCCAAAAACATTCAGTACTTC; CDR3aa: CASVSAEAKNIQYF; v_gene: TRBV13; j_gene: TRBJ2-4; abundance: NA; d_gene: NA
CDR3nt: TGTGCCAGCAGAGAGCCCCAGGGGGGATCCTACGAGCAGTACTTC; CDR3aa: CASREPQGGSYEQYF; v_gene: TRBV2; j_gene: TRBJ2-7; abundance: NA; d_gene: NA
CDR3nt: TGTGCCTGGAGGGCCGGGACTAGCGCTACCTACGAGCAGTACTTC; CDR3aa: CAWRAGTSATYEQYF; v_gene: TRBV30; j_gene: TRBJ2-7; abundance: NA; d_gene: TRBD2
CDR3nt: TGTGCCAGCAGTTACGGGACAGGGGGCCCCTACGAGCAGTACTTC; CDR3aa: CASSYGTGGPYEQYF; v_gene: TRBV6-5; j_gene: TRBJ2-7; abundance: NA; d_gene: TRBD1
CDR3nt: TGTGCCAGCAGGACTCTAAGCACAGATACGCAGTATTTT; CDR3aa: CASRTLSTDTQYF; v_gene: TRBV27; j_gene: TRBJ2-3; abundance: few; d_gene: NA